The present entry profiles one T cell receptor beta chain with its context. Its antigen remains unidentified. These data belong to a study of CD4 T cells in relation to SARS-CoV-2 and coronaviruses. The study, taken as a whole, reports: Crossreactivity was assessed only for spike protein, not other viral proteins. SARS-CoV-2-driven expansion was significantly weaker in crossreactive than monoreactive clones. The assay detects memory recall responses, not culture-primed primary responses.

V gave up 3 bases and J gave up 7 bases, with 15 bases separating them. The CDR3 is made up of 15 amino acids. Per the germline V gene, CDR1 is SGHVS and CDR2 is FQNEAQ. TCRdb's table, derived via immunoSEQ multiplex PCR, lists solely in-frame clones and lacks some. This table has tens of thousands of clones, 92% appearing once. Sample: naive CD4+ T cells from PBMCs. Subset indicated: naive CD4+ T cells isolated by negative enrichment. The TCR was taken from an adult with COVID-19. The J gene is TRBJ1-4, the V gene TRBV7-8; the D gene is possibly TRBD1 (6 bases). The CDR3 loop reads CASSLLGQTLEKLFF. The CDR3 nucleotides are TGTGCCAGCAGCTTGCTTGGACAGACACTTGAAAAACTGTTTTTT.